The clone carrying this T cell receptor (beta chain) was observed a single time. The CDR3 spans 16 residues. V trimming: 2 bases; J trimming: 7 bases; junction bases outside the gene matches: 10. In germline, CDR1 is SGHRS, CDR2 YFSETQ. This specimen belongs to a study of T cells in Graves' hyperthyroidism and ophthalmopathy. About the research overall: Any treatment followed the collection of peripheral blood at initial diagnosis.

RNA transcripts were the template for amplifying TCR beta CDR3 regions. The study used the HTBI primer set for a first-round RT-PCR of the TCR CDR3. TCRdb reprocessed the multiplex PCR reads via MiXCR and lists one record per CDR3 protein. The sample lists nearly 600,000 distinct CDR3 sequences, about 15% seen once, with almost 6% in the top ten. Blood sampling occurred at first hyperthyroidism diagnosis, ahead of any ophthalmopathy symptoms. PBMCs were obtained from over 8.5 ml fresh peripheral blood. Sequenced input: blood. The TCR comes from a woman in her thirties with Graves' hyperthyroidism that later progressed to Graves' ophthalmopathy. The chain carries TRBV5-1 and TRBJ2-1; the match to TRBD2 covers 9 bases. CDR3 DNA: TGCGCCAGCAGCTTTATGAGCGGGAGGATAGAAAATGAGCAGTTCTTC. It translates to CASSFMSGRIENEQFF.